These 20 T cell receptor beta chains share one sample of origin, sequenced in a study of blood T cell repertoires in COVID-19. Some clones are missing from TCRdb's copy, which holds only in-frame ones; the method was immunoSEQ multiplex PCR. The repertoire has more than 85,000 clones, roughly 80% of them found once; the top ten carry 4% to 5.5%. Sequencing input: peripheral blood. The receptors shown here come from a human donor in a cohort sampled during active or convalescent COVID-19.

This clone was counted a few times. V usage is TRBV5-1 and J usage is TRBJ2-7; possible D gene TRBD1, 5 bases. The CDR3 consists of 13 residues. The germline gives CDR1 SGHRS, CDR2 YFSETQ. V lost 3 bases and J 2 bases, leaving 9 bases between the germline ends. CDR3: CASSSGHTYEQYF. In DNA form, the CDR3 reads TGCGCCAGCAGCTCTGGACATACCTACGAGCAGTACTTC.

The chain recombines TRBV6-5 with TRBJ1-2; TRBD1 might be the D (5 bases). V was cut by 0 bases and J by 8 bases, with 19 bases left in between. The CDR3 runs 16 residues. Germline CDR1 and CDR2: MNHEY and SVGAGI. For the CDR3, the DNA is TGTGCCAGCAGTTACTCGACCCACGGGGGGGGGAAAGGCTACACCTTC. Residues: CASSYSTHGGGKGYTF.

The chain uses TRBV7-3 and TRBJ2-5; the D gene is possibly TRBD2 (6 bases). Germline CDR1 reads SGHTA; CDR2 reads FQGTGA. With 2 bases removed from V and 4 bases from J, the gap between germline ends came to 14 bases. CDR3 size: 15 residues. The CDR3 here is CASSLGGAGGETQYF. The CDR3 nucleotides are TGTGCCAGCAGCTTAGGAGGGGCCGGGGGAGAGACCCAGTACTTC.

This chain connects TRBV30 to TRBJ1-1, with 7 positions matching TRBD1. CDR3 length: 11 amino acids. Germline trimming cut 3 bases from V and 7 bases from J; bases unmatched to any gene: 2. From germline, CDR1 is GTSNPN and CDR2 SVGIG (reference sequence). CDR3 loop: CAWRTGVEAFF. CDR3 coding DNA: TGTGCCTGGAGAACAGGGGTTGAAGCTTTCTTT.

The table lists this clone with a few counts. J is TRBJ1-3 and V is TRBV7-8, with D hard to call. CDR1 is SGHVS, CDR2 FQNEAQ, per germline. Deletions cut 2 bases from V and 0 bases from J, with 14 bases between. The CDR3 is made up of 17 amino acids. The CDR3: CASSLMMATLSGNTIYF. CDR3 bases: TGTGCCAGCAGCTTAATGATGGCAACCCTCTCTGGAAACACCATATATTTT.

The J gene is TRBJ2-5, the V gene TRBV10-3; 10 nucleotides line up with TRBD1. The CDR3 is 16 amino acids. CDR1 ENHRY and CDR2 SYGVKD come from the germline V gene. V trimming: 6 bases; J trimming: 2 bases; junction bases outside the gene matches: 9. The CDR3 DNA is TGTGCCATCAGGACCGGGACAGGGGCACCTCAAGAGACCCAGTACTTC. Its translation is CAIRTGTGAPQETQYF.

The CDR3 region has the DNA TGTGCCAGCAGCTCTCAGCGGGGGGGCAATAATGAGCAGTTCTTC. It is translated as CASSSQRGGNNEQFF. V usage is TRBV7-8 and J usage is TRBJ2-1, with TRBD2 matching 10 bases. The V gene end was trimmed by 4 bases and the J gene end by 7 bases; junction bases not matched to a gene: 7. This CDR3 contains 15 residues. Germline CDR1 and CDR2: SGHVS and FQNEAQ.

V and J are TRBV12-3 or TRBV12-4 and TRBJ2-7; D unclear. Deletions cut 2 bases from V and 3 bases from J, with 8 bases between. The CDR3 extends over 13 amino acids. In DNA, the CDR3 is TGTGCCAGCAGTTTACGCGGAAACTACGAGCAGTACTTC. Translating it yields CASSLRGNYEQYF.

This sequence joins TRBV5-1 and TRBJ2-7; D remains ambiguous. The CDR3 length is 12 residues. Germline V CDR1 and CDR2: SGHRS, YFSETQ. The germline V and J ends were trimmed by 0 bases and 4 bases, with 5 bases remaining between them. The CDR3: CASSLVGYEQYF. CDR3 sequence (DNA): TGCGCCAGCAGCTTGGTCGGGTACGAGCAGTACTTC. Full variable domain (missing parts from reference TRBV5-1 and TRBJ2-7): KAGVTQTPRYLIKTRGQQVTLSCSPISGHRSVSWYQQTPGQGLQFLFEYFSETQRNKGNFPGRFSGRQFSNSRSEMNVSTLELGDSALYLCASSLVGYEQYFGPGTRLTVT.

The genes are TRBV3-1 (or the pseudogene TRBV3-2) and TRBJ2-7; 12 bases match TRBD2. This CDR3 is built from 18 residues. Unmatched junction bases numbered 14, after V lost 4 bases and J lost 4 bases. CDR1 and CDR2 from the germline V gene are LGHDT and YNNKEL (reference sequence). The CDR3 loop reads CASSRRPSGGAYLYEQYF. For the CDR3, the DNA is TGTGCCAGCAGCCGAAGACCTAGCGGGGGGGCTTATTTGTACGAGCAGTACTTC.

Points on this clone: Other nucleotide sequences in the sample specify the same CDR3. The chain recombines TRBV5-5 with TRBJ2-3; the match to TRBD2 covers 12 bases. V shed 1 base and J 5 bases; nucleotides not matched to a gene: 14. Germline V lookup: CDR1 SGHKS, CDR2 YYEKEE (reference sequence). The CDR3 sequence is 19 residues long. CDR3 amino acids: CASSLRGARASGREDTQYF. In DNA, the CDR3 is TGTGCCAGCAGCTTGAGGGGGGCTCGGGCTAGCGGGAGGGAAGATACGCAGTATTTT.

This rearrangement joins TRBV11-2 to TRBJ2-1; the D is unclear. This CDR3 is built from 13 residues. V gave up 2 bases and J gave up 7 bases, with 9 bases separating them. Germline V lookup: CDR1 SGHAT, CDR2 FQNNGV. Here the CDR3 reads CASSLTTPNEQFF. The DNA of the CDR3 is TGTGCCAGCAGCTTAACTACCCCGAATGAGCAGTTCTTC.

CDR3 sequence reads: CASSPSGRAKEQYF. The DNA of the CDR3 is TGTGCCAGCTCGCCTAGCGGGAGGGCGAAAGAGCAGTACTTC. The chain uses TRBV6-5 and TRBJ2-7, with 12 nucleotides matching TRBD2. Per the germline V gene, CDR1 is MNHEY and CDR2 is SVGAGI. The CDR3 consists of 14 residues. The J segment lost 7 bases and the V segment lost 8 bases, leaving 9 bases of the junction unmatched.

This sequence joins TRBV7-6 and TRBJ2-7; 9 bases align to TRBD1. Trimming took 2 bases from V and 0 from J; bases not matched to a gene: 8. This CDR3 region has 17 residues. Germline V gene data show CDR1 as SGHVS and CDR2 as FNYEAQ. DNA of the CDR3: TGTGCCAGCAGCTTAATCCCGGGACAGGGAGGCTCCTACGAGCAGTACTTC. It yields the protein CASSLIPGQGGSYEQYF.

The chain employs TRBV5-5 and TRBJ2-5; 10 positions agree with TRBD1. Trimming cost V 4 bases and J 1 base; bases outside gene matches: 7. CDR3 length: 16 amino acids. Per germline, CDR1 SGHKS and CDR2 YYEKEE (reference sequence). CDR3 region: CASSEWTGGSQETQYF. The CDR3 nucleotides are TGTGCCAGCAGCGAATGGACAGGGGGTTCCCAAGAGACCCAGTACTTC.

The chain joins TRBV7-3 to TRBJ2-2, with 7 nucleotides matching TRBD1. Germline V gene data show CDR1 as SGHTA and CDR2 as FQGTGA. This CDR3 region has 16 residues. V was clipped by 4 bases and J by 6 bases; unmatched bases: 11. The DNA for the CDR3 is TGTGCCAGCAGCTCGGGACGGAGAACAGGGGCCGGGGAGCTGTTTTTT. Protein product: CASSSGRRTGAGELFF.

This clone came up once. V is TRBV2 and J is TRBJ1-2; TRBD1 might be the D (5 bases). CDR1 and CDR2 from the germline V gene are SNHLY and FYNNEI. Trimming took off 6 bases at V and 4 bases at J, with 15 bases between the two ends. The CDR3 spans 14 residues. CDR3 DNA sequence: TGTGCCAGCAGCACAGGCTACCCCCCCTATGGCTACACCTTC. This encodes CASSTGYPPYGYTF.

As regards this clone: Sequence at one end of the junction differs from germline and may be a read error. The chain employs TRBV9 and TRBJ1-2, with a weak D call TRBD1 (6 bases). The CDR3 has 13 residues. The V gene's germline CDR1 is SGDLS and CDR2 YYNGEE. CDR3 coding DNA: TGTGCCGGCAGCGCGAACAGGGTCGGAGGCTACACCTTC. Amino acid sequence: CAGSANRVGGYTF.

This chain joins TRBV7-6 and TRBJ2-1; perhaps TRBD2 as D (5 bases). The CDR3 runs 13 residues. The V end lost 3 bases, the J end lost 15 bases, and 18 bases lay between the germline ends. Germline V gene data show CDR1 as SGHVS and CDR2 as FNYEAQ. For the CDR3, the DNA is TGTGCCAGCAGCTTCACTAGTCCCGCCGCCGTGTTCTTC. Translated, it gives CASSFTSPAAVFF.

The rearrangement links TRBV4-3 to TRBJ1-1; TRBD1 might be the D (5 bases). Germline loops: CDR1 LGHNA, CDR2 YSLEER. The CDR3 runs to 12 residues. V lost 3 bases to trimming and J lost 7 bases, with 9 bases between them. The CDR3 DNA reads as TGCGCCAGCAGCCACCAGGGCCGTGAAGCTTTCTTT. Its translation: CASSHQGREAFF.